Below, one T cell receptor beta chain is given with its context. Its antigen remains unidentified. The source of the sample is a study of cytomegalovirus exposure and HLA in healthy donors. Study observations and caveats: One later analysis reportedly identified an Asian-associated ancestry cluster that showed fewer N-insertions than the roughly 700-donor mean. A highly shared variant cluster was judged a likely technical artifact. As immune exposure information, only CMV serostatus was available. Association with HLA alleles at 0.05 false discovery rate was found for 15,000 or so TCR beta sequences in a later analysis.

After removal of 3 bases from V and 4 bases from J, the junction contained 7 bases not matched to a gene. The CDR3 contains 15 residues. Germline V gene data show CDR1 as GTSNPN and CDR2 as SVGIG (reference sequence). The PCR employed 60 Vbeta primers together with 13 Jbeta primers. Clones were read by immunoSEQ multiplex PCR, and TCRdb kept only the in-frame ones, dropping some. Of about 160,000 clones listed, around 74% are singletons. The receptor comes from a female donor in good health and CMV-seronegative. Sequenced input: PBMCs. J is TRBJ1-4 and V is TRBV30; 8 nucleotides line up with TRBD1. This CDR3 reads CAWRSGQAINEKLFF. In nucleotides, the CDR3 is TGTGCCTGGAGGTCGGGACAGGCAATTAATGAAAAACTGTTTTTT.